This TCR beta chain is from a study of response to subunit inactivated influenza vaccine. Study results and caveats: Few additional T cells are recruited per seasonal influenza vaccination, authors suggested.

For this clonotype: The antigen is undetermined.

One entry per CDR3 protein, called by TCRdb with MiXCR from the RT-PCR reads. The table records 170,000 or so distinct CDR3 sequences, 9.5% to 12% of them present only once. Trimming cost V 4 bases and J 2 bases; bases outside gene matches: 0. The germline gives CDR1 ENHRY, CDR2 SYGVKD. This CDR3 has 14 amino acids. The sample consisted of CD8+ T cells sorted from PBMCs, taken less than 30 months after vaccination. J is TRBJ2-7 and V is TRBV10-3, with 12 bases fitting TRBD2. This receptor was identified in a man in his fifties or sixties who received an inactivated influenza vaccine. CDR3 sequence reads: CAISGLAGAYEQYF. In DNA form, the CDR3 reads TGTGCCATCAGTGGACTAGCGGGAGCCTACGAGCAGTACTTC.